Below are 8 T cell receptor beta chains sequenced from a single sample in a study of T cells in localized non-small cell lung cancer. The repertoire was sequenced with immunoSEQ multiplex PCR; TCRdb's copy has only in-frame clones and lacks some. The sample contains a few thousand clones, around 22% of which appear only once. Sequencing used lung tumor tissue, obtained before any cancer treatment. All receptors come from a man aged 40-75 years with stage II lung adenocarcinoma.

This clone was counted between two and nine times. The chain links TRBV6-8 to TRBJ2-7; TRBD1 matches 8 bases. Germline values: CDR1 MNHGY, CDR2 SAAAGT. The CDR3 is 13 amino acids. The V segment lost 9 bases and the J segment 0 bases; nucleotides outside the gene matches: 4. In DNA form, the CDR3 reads TGTGCCAGTGAGGGACAGGACTCCTACGAGCAGTACTTC. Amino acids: CASEGQDSYEQYF.

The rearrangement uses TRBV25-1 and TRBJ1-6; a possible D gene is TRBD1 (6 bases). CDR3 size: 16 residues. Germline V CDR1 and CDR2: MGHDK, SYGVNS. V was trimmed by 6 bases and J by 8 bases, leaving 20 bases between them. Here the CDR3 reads CASSRTGTPSHSPLHF. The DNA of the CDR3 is TGTGCCAGCAGCCGGACGGGGACACCCAGCCATTCACCCCTCCACTTT. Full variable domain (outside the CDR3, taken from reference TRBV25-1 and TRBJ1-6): EADIYQTPRYLVIGTGKKITLECSQTMGHDKMYWYQQDPGMELHLIHYSYGVNSTEKGDLSSESTVSRIRTEHFPLTLESARPSHTSQYLCASSRTGTPSHSPLHFGNGTRLTVT.

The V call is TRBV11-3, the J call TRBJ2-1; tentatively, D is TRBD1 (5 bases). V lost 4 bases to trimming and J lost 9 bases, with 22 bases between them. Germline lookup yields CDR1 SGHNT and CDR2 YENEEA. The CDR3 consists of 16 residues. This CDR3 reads CASSSSRQGGLGEQFF. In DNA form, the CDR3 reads TGTGCCAGCAGCTCCTCGAGGCAGGGCGGTTTGGGTGAGCAGTTCTTC.

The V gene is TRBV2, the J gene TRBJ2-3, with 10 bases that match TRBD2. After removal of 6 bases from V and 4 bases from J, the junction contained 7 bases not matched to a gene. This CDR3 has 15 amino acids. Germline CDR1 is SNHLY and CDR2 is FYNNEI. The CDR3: CASRSGLADADTQYF. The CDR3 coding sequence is TGTGCCAGCAGGAGTGGACTAGCGGATGCAGATACGCAGTATTTT.

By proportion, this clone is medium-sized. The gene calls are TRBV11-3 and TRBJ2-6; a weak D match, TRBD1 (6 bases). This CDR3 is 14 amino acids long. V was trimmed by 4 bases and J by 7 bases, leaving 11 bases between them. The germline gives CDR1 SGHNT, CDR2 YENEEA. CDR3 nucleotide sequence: TGTGCCAGCAGCTATCAACAGGGAGCCAACGTCCTGACTTTC. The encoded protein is CASSYQQGANVLTF.

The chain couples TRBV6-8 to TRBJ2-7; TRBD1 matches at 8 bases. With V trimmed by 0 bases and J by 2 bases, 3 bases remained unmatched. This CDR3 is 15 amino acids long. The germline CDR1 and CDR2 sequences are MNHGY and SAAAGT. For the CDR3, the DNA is TGTGCCAGCAGTTACTCACGGACAGGGACCTACGAGCAGTACTTC. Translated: CASSYSRTGTYEQYF.

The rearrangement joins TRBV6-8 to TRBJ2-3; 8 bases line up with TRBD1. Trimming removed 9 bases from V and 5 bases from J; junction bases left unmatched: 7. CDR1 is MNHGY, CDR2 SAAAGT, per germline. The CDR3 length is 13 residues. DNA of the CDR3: TGTGCCAGTACCGCTGGACAGGGAGATACGCAGTATTTT. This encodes CASTAGQGDTQYF.

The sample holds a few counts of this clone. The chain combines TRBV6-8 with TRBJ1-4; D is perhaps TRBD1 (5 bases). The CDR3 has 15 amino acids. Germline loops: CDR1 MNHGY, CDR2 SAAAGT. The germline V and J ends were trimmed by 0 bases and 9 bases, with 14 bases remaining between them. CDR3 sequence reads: CASSYSTQGTQKLFF. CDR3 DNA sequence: TGTGCCAGCAGTTACTCGACCCAGGGCACCCAAAAACTGTTTTTT.